Below, 27 T cell receptor beta chains from the same sample are listed, as sequenced in a study of blood T cell repertoires in COVID-19 (dated by TCRdb to between 2020 and 2021). Libraries were built with the immunoSEQ multiplex PCR assay. This immuneACCESS table, as held by TCRdb, lists in-frame sequences with V and J called but not all clones. Of the missing ones, under half trace to an unresolved V gene in checked studies; the others have no known cause. Within this sample are roughly 320,000 clones, with 70% to 90% of them counted one time only. Over 3.5% of the sample rests with the top ten. Sequencing was done on a sample of PBMCs or T cells enriched from blood (not recorded which). Receptors originate from a man aged 30 to 39 who had recovered from COVID-19.

This chain links TRBV5-1 with TRBJ2-3; 7 nucleotides line up with TRBD1. V was pared by 6 bases and J by 0 bases, with 4 bases of the junction left unmatched. Germline V gene data show CDR1 as SGHRS and CDR2 as YFSETQ. There are 14 residues in the CDR3. The CDR3 nucleotides read TGCGCCAGCACCGGGACAGCTAGCACAGATACGCAGTATTTT. This gives the protein CASTGTASTDTQYF. Combining the CDR3 with reference TRBV5-1 and TRBJ2-3 gives the whole variable domain KAGVTQTPRYLIKTRGQQVTLSCSPISGHRSVSWYQQTPGQGLQFLFEYFSETQRNKGNFPGRFSGRQFSNSRSEMNVSTLELGDSALYLCASTGTASTDTQYFGPGTRLTVL.

V and J are TRBV7-9 and TRBJ2-1; the match to TRBD2 covers 9 bases. Per the germline V gene, CDR1 is SEHNR and CDR2 is FQNEAQ (reference sequence). The CDR3 loop spans 15 amino acids. After removal of 5 bases from V and 7 bases from J, the junction contained 9 bases not matched to a gene. The CDR3 region is CASSISGSSENEQFF. CDR3 nucleotide sequence: TGTGCCAGCAGCATTAGCGGGAGCTCGGAAAATGAGCAGTTCTTC.

This clone has only a few counts. V usage is TRBV23-1 and J usage is TRBJ2-7; no reliable D call. TRBV23-1 is an ORF; its function is uncertain. V gave up 6 bases and J gave up 5 bases, with 20 bases separating them. The CDR3 totals 15 residues. The CDR3 nucleotides are TGCGCCAGCAGGAGTAGTAGGCAGGATAAAGACGAGCAGTACTTC. Residues: CASRSSRQDKDEQYF.

J is TRBJ2-1 and V is TRBV18; 7 nucleotides line up with TRBD2. The CDR3 is 17 amino acids. V lost 0 bases to trimming and J lost 0 bases; unmatched junction nucleotides: 5. Germline CDR1 reads KGHSH; CDR2 reads LQKENI. The CDR3 is CASSPPLAESSYNEQFF. In nucleotides, the CDR3 is TGTGCCAGCTCACCACCTCTAGCGGAGAGCTCCTACAATGAGCAGTTCTTC. Looking up the rest from reference TRBV18 and TRBJ2-1 gives the full variable domain: NAGVMQNPRHLVRRRGQEARLRCSPMKGHSHVYWYRQLPEEGLKFMVYLQKENIIDESGMPKERFSAEFPKEGPSILRIQQVVRGDSAAYFCASSPPLAESSYNEQFFGPGTRLTVL.

The V call is TRBV2, the J call TRBJ1-1; the D is unclear. The germline V gene has CDR1 SNHLY and CDR2 FYNNEI. V lost 5 bases to trimming and J lost 5 bases, with 12 bases between them. The CDR3 runs to 13 residues. CDR3 sequence: CASSRQAGTEAFF. CDR3 coding DNA: TGTGCCAGCAGTAGGCAAGCGGGGACTGAAGCTTTCTTT.

The rearrangement joins TRBV12-5 to TRBJ1-1, with 7 positions matching TRBD1. The CDR3 runs 13 residues. Germline V gene data show CDR1 as LGHNT and CDR2 as FRNRAP. The V and J ends lost 5 bases and 6 bases, in that order; junction bases with no gene match: 6. The CDR3 nucleotides are TGTGCTAGTGGTCCCGGGACAGCCCCTGAAGCTTTCTTT. It yields the protein CASGPGTAPEAFF.

The CDR3 here is CASSLSIGTGVYEQYF. DNA of the CDR3: TGTGCCAGCAGTTTATCGATCGGGACAGGGGTGTACGAGCAGTACTTC. The V and J genes are TRBV27 and TRBJ2-7; TRBD1 agrees at 10 bases. Losses at the gene ends were 0 bases for V and 4 bases for J; bases not matched to a gene: 6. Germline assignment: CDR1 MNHEY and CDR2 SMNVEV (reference sequence). CDR3 length: 16 amino acids.

In its sample, this clone was seen a few times. This rearrangement joins TRBV28 to TRBJ2-1; 10 nucleotides line up with TRBD2. V lost 1 base, J lost 6 bases, and 12 bases stayed unmatched. The CDR3 runs to 18 residues. Germline CDR1 MDHEN, CDR2 SYDVKM. CDR3 nucleotides: TGTGCCAGCAGTTTATCCCCTCCTAGCGGGAGTTGGGCCAATGAGCAGTTCTTC. This gives the protein CASSLSPPSGSWANEQFF.

This clone has a handful of counts. The rearrangement links TRBV5-6 to TRBJ1-2; D perhaps matches TRBD1 (5 bases). There are 14 residues in the CDR3. Per the germline V gene, CDR1 is SGHDT and CDR2 is YYEEEE. The V end was cut by 0 bases, the J end by 3 bases, with 9 bases between. The CDR3 loop is CASSLDRWDYGYTF. The CDR3 DNA reads TGTGCCAGCAGCTTGGACAGGTGGGACTATGGCTACACCTTC.

V is TRBV7-2 and J is TRBJ1-2, with 9 bases fitting TRBD1. Germline values: CDR1 SGHTA, CDR2 FQGNSA. The CDR3 runs to 15 residues. V lost 5 bases to trimming and J lost 2 bases; unmatched junction nucleotides: 6. As DNA, the CDR3 is TGTGCCAGCAGCGGAGGGACAGGGACCAACTATGGCTACACCTTC. Amino acid sequence: CASSGGTGTNYGYTF.

The genes are TRBV20-1 and TRBJ1-5; tentatively, D is TRBD1 (6 bases). This CDR3 has 11 residues. Germline values: CDR1 DFQATT, CDR2 SNEGSKA (reference sequence). Trimming cost V 7 bases and J 6 bases, with 10 bases left between them. CDR3 in DNA: TGCAGTGTACAGGGCGGTCAGCCCCAGCATTTT. Its protein product is CSVQGGQPQHF.

V gene TRBV11-2 combines with J gene TRBJ2-1; the match to TRBD2 covers 10 bases. V trimming: 5 bases; J trimming: 8 bases; junction bases outside the gene matches: 9. This CDR3 spans 15 amino acids. The germline V gene has CDR1 SGHAT and CDR2 FQNNGV. The CDR3 sequence: CASSVGLAGVDEQFF. CDR3 bases: TGTGCCAGCAGCGTAGGCCTAGCGGGAGTGGATGAGCAGTTCTTC.

The rearrangement links TRBV20-1 to TRBJ1-5; 7 positions match TRBD1. Germline V CDR1 and CDR2: DFQATT, SNEGSKA (reference sequence). V shed 3 bases and J 0 bases; nucleotides not matched to a gene: 8. There are 16 residues in the CDR3. CDR3 region: CSASTAGGNSNQPQHF. In DNA, the CDR3 is TGCAGTGCTAGTACGGCAGGGGGAAATAGCAATCAGCCCCAGCATTTT.

Only one count was recorded for this clone. This chain links TRBV5-1 with TRBJ2-7; D not certain. The germline V and J ends were trimmed by 0 bases and 0 bases, with 4 bases remaining between them. The length of the CDR3 is 13 residues. CDR1 is SGHRS, CDR2 YFSETQ, per germline. The CDR3 DNA reads TGCGCCAGCAGCTTGGCCGTCTCCTACGAGCAGTACTTC. This encodes CASSLAVSYEQYF.

The chain links TRBV11-2 to TRBJ1-1, with D possibly TRBD1 on 5 matching bases. V lost 5 bases to trimming and J lost 1 base, with 11 bases between them. CDR3 length: 14 amino acids. Looked up from germline, CDR1 is SGHAT and CDR2 is FQNNGV. CDR3 sequence: CASSAQGGNTEAFF. The CDR3, as DNA: TGTGCCAGCAGCGCCCAGGGTGGGAACACTGAAGCTTTCTTT.

The chain joins TRBV5-5 to TRBJ2-7; possible D gene TRBD1, 6 bases. The CDR3 consists of 15 residues. Germline assignment: CDR1 SGHKS and CDR2 YYEKEE (reference sequence). Trimming took off 2 bases at V and 0 bases at J, with 12 bases between the two ends. Written as DNA, the CDR3 is TGTGCCAGCAGCTTACAGACAGGCGCCTCCTACGAGCAGTACTTC. Amino acid sequence: CASSLQTGASYEQYF.

V gene TRBV9 combines with J gene TRBJ2-1, with 8 positions matching TRBD2. Losses at the gene ends were 3 bases for V and 4 bases for J; bases not matched to a gene: 18. This CDR3 comprises 19 residues. CDR1 and CDR2 (germline): SGDLS, YYNGEE. In DNA, the CDR3 is TGTGCCAGCAGCGGCGGACTAGCTCCAATCTCAGCGGCGTACAATGAGCAGTTCTTC. This sequence encodes CASSGGLAPISAAYNEQFF.

The chain has TRBV5-6 and TRBJ1-2; 7 positions agree with TRBD1. Germline CDR1 reads SGHDT; CDR2 reads YYEEEE. The V segment lost 4 bases and the J segment 2 bases; nucleotides outside the gene matches: 2. This CDR3 is 13 amino acids long. The DNA for the CDR3 is TGTGCCAGCAGCCCGACAGGGAACTATGGCTACACCTTC. Protein sequence: CASSPTGNYGYTF.

As for this clone: One end of the junction does not line up with germline, which may come from a read error. The CDR3 spells CASSLFQVPNEQFF. The CDR3 nucleotides read TGTGCTAGCAGCTTATTCCAGGTCCCAAATGAGCAGTTCTTC. The chain joins TRBV7-7 to TRBJ2-1; D is uncertain. In germline, CDR1 is SSHAT, CDR2 FNYEAQ (reference sequence). The CDR3 totals 14 residues.

This clone was detected only a few times. The chain recombines TRBV12-3 or TRBV12-4 with TRBJ1-1, with unresolved D. The CDR3 is made up of 13 amino acids. With 5 bases removed from V and 1 base from J, the gap between germline ends came to 8 bases. Here the CDR3 DNA reads TGTGCCAGCAGTCTAACCAAGAACACTGAAGCTTTCTTT. Translating gives CASSLTKNTEAFF.

Worth noting for this clone: In the same sample, other DNA sequences code for this CDR3. V and J are TRBV18 and TRBJ1-1, with TRBD1 matching over 11 bases. J was trimmed by 0 bases and V by 3 bases; bases with no gene match: 3. The CDR3 has 16 amino acids. The V gene's germline CDR1 is KGHSH and CDR2 LQKENI. The CDR3 bases are TGTGCCAGCTCACCCGGGACAGGGGGATTGAACACTGAAGCTTTCTTT. Translated, it gives CASSPGTGGLNTEAFF.

This clone occurred once. The V and J genes are TRBV9 and TRBJ2-4; TRBD1 aligns across 9 bases. Germline lookup yields CDR1 SGDLS and CDR2 YYNGEE. CDR3 length equals 16 residues. J gave up 6 bases and V 4 bases, and 11 bases lay outside the gene matches. The CDR3 coding sequence is TGTGCCAGCAGCTTGGGACAGGGAGGAAGGGGAAACATTCAGTACTTC. It yields the protein CASSLGQGGRGNIQYF. Full variable domain (missing parts from reference TRBV9 and TRBJ2-4): DSGVTQTPKHLITATGQRVTLRCSPRSGDLSVYWYQQSLDQGLQFLIQYYNGEERAKGNILERFSAQQFPDLHSELNLSSLELGDSALYFCASSLGQGGRGNIQYFGAGTRLSVL.

This clone appeared once. The chain joins TRBV6-5 to TRBJ2-7; TRBD1 agrees at 9 bases. Germline-derived CDR1 and CDR2 are MNHEY and SVGAGI. This CDR3 is built from 16 residues. V shed 2 bases, J shed 3 bases, and the junction held 8 bases outside the gene matches. CDR3 residues: CASSYLTGTGIYEQYF. The CDR3 nucleotides are TGTGCCAGCAGTTACCTAACCGGGACAGGGATCTACGAGCAGTACTTC.

As DNA, the CDR3 is TGTGCCAGCAGTTTTGGGGGAGGCTCCTCCTACGAGCAGTACTTC. It translates to CASSFGGGSSYEQYF. The rearrangement joins TRBV28 to TRBJ2-7, with D tentatively TRBD2 (6 bases). Germline V gene sequence: CDR1 MDHEN, CDR2 SYDVKM. V was trimmed by 3 bases and J by 0 bases, leaving 12 bases between them. This CDR3 is built from 15 residues.

The chain uses TRBV2 and TRBJ2-7; D gene unclear. CDR1 is SNHLY and CDR2 is FYNNEI in the germline V gene. V gave up 6 bases and J gave up 3 bases, with 6 bases separating them. This CDR3 spans 11 amino acids. The CDR3 reads CASSAIYEQYF. Here the CDR3 DNA reads TGTGCCAGCAGCGCGATCTACGAGCAGTACTTC.

The rearrangement uses TRBV6-2 or TRBV6-3 and TRBJ1-1; D uncertain. The V gene lost 4 bases and the J gene lost 0 bases, with 6 bases spanning the gap. This CDR3 is built from 13 residues. CDR1 is MNHEY, CDR2 SVGEGT, per germline. The CDR3 reads CASSSVLNTEAFF. The CDR3 DNA sequence: TGTGCCAGCAGTTCGGTGCTGAACACTGAAGCTTTCTTT.

This chain uses TRBV10-3 with TRBJ2-3, with 7 bases fitting TRBD2. CDR3 length: 15 residues. In germline, CDR1 is ENHRY, CDR2 SYGVKD. The V and J ends lost 6 bases and 1 base, in that order; junction bases with no gene match: 7. The DNA of the CDR3 is TGTGCCATCAGCACCTCAACTAGCGGCACAGATACGCAGTATTTT. Translation: CAISTSTSGTDTQYF.